This TCR beta chain emerged from a study of blood T cell repertoires in COVID-19. Whole-study context: Acute and convalescent COVID-19 samples came from the United States, Italy and Spain. In each case, the material was cDNA or gDNA derived from T cells, B-cell-depleted T cells, or PBMCs.

The germline CDR1 and CDR2 sequences are SGHRS and YFSETQ. The V segment lost 1 base and the J segment 2 bases; nucleotides outside the gene matches: 13. The CDR3 sequence is 19 residues long. In the source study's methods: The assay estimated nucleated cells by amplifying reference gene primers. The method was immunoSEQ multiplex PCR; TCRdb's version includes in-frame clones alone and lacks a portion of them. That table is the source of V, J and clone size, and D and trimming were worked out from the DNA. The data contain over 150,000 clones, around 90% of them singletons. This chain uses TRBV5-1 with TRBJ2-7; the match to TRBD2 covers 12 bases. The source material was peripheral blood. This TCR was sampled from a man aged 50-60 years who had recovered from COVID-19. CDR3 loop: CASSLSRGRRLAGAYEQYF. CDR3 DNA: TGCGCCAGCAGCTTGAGCCGGGGGAGAAGACTAGCGGGGGCCTACGAGCAGTACTTC.